Each of the 2 T cell receptor beta chains below was sequenced from the same sample in a study of OX40 agonist ivuxolimab in advanced cancers. The assay was immunoSEQ multiplex PCR, and TCRdb's table has in-frame clones only and misses some. The sample contains around 49,000 clones, more than 80% of which appear only once. The sequenced sample was CD4+ or CD8+ T cells sorted from blood, obtained in a trial of the OX40 agonist ivuxolimab. The receptors were sampled from an adult with an advanced solid tumor such as melanoma, head and neck, liver or kidney cancer.

The chain combines TRBV11-2 with TRBJ1-2; D gene unclear. The CDR3 contains 14 residues. Looked up from germline, CDR1 is SGHAT and CDR2 is FQNNGV. Trimming took off 10 bases at V and 0 bases at J, with 15 bases between the two ends. The CDR3 region has the DNA TGTGCCACCACGAACCAACAGACTAACTATGGCTACACCTTC. Translating it yields CATTNQQTNYGYTF.

This CDR3 is CAWSSGAGAYEQYF. The CDR3 DNA reads as TGTGCCTGGAGTTCAGGGGCAGGAGCCTACGAGCAGTACTTC. This chain uses TRBV30 with TRBJ2-7, with D perhaps matching TRBD1 (6 bases). This CDR3 is 14 amino acids long. V gave up 2 bases and J gave up 2 bases, with 13 bases separating them. Germline values: CDR1 GTSNPN, CDR2 SVGIG (reference sequence). Using reference TRBV30 and TRBJ2-7 for the parts outside the CDR3, the full variable domain is SQTIHQWPATLVQPVGSPLSLECTVEGTSNPNLYWYRQAAGRGLQLLFYSVGIGQISSEVPQNLSASRPQDRQFILSSKKLLLSDSGFYLCAWSSGAGAYEQYFGPGTRLTVT.